These 23 T cell receptor beta chains were sequenced from one sample in a study of glioma-infiltrating T cells. Amplification of TCR alpha and beta CDR3 regions from RNA used iRepertoire nested multiplex PCR. TCRdb processed the multiplex PCR reads anew with MiXCR; each CDR3 protein has one entry. The sample lists roughly 130,000 distinct CDR3 sequences, around a quarter occurring once. Sample: glioma tissue, nonneoplastic brain tissue, or PBMCs (not recorded which). Source of these receptors: a human donor with low-grade glioma or glioblastoma, undergoing nonglioma brain surgery, or in good health (not recorded which).

As concerns this clonotype: Since a much larger clone is just one base distant, this may be a read error. V and J are TRBV4-2 and TRBJ1-5, with D unclear. V dropped 0 bases and J dropped 3 bases, with 9 bases sitting between them. From germline, CDR1 is LGHNA and CDR2 YNFKEQ. The CDR3 sequence is 15 residues long. CDR3 loop: CASSQDIYINQPQHF. The CDR3 DNA reads as TGTGCCAGCAGCCAAGACATCTATATCAATCAGCCCCAGCATTTT.

The rearrangement links TRBV27 to TRBJ2-1; 14 nucleotides align to TRBD2. Looked up from germline, CDR1 is MNHEY and CDR2 is SMNVEV (reference sequence). This CDR3 spans 14 amino acids. J gave up 12 bases and V 7 bases, and 8 bases lay outside the gene matches. The CDR3 loop reads CASTTGTSGGGQFF. CDR3 nucleotides: TGTGCCAGCACCACCGGGACTAGCGGGGGCGGGCAGTTCTTC.

Concerning this clonotype: A junction end diverges from the germline sequence, so it may reflect a read error. The genes are TRBV19 and TRBJ1-1; the D is unclear. Looked up from germline, CDR1 is LNHDA and CDR2 is SQIVND (reference sequence). The CDR3 loop spans 11 amino acids. The CDR3 sequence: CASSINTKAFF. In DNA, the CDR3 is TGTGCCAGTAGTATAAACACTAAAGCTTTCTTT.

The V gene is TRBV14, the J gene TRBJ1-1; 8 bases map to TRBD1. V lost 6 bases and J lost 0; bases outside the gene matches: 6. The CDR3 runs to 15 residues. CDR1 is SGHDN, CDR2 FVKESK, per germline. This CDR3 reads CASSSRQGMNTEAFF. In nucleotides, the CDR3 is TGTGCCAGCAGTTCTCGACAGGGGATGAACACTGAAGCTTTCTTT.

This clonotype showed up just a few times. This rearrangement joins TRBV9 to TRBJ2-3, with 10 bases lining up with TRBD2. The CDR3 spans 18 residues. Germline V gene lookup returns CDR1 SGDLS and CDR2 YYNGEE. The trim removed 4 bases at V and 2 bases at J, leaving 13 bases unmatched. CDR3 residues: CASSYRPGLAGVTDTQYF. The CDR3 nucleotides are TGTGCCAGCAGCTACCGACCCGGGCTAGCGGGGGTCACAGATACGCAGTATTTT.

This clonotype has just a few counts. This chain connects TRBV24-1 to TRBJ1-1, with TRBD1 matching 11 bases. Looked up from germline, CDR1 is KGHDR and CDR2 is SFDVKD. The length of the CDR3 is 15 residues. Trimming took 5 bases from V and 5 from J; bases not matched to a gene: 6. The CDR3 coding sequence is TGTGCCACCAGTGCCGGGGACAGGGGGAGGACTGAAGCTTTCTTT. This gives the protein CATSAGDRGRTEAFF.

The chain couples TRBV5-1 to TRBJ1-1; D call uncertain. With 0 bases removed from V and 0 bases from J, the gap between germline ends came to 6 bases. From germline, CDR1 is SGHRS and CDR2 YFSETQ. The CDR3 consists of 14 residues. The CDR3: CASSLDGMNTEAFF. CDR3 sequence (DNA): TGCGCCAGCAGCTTGGACGGGATGAACACTGAAGCTTTCTTT.

The table lists this clonotype with many counts. The chain combines TRBV6-2 or TRBV6-3 with TRBJ2-3; D call uncertain. Trimming removed 4 bases from V and 7 bases from J, with 12 bases in between. Germline V lookup: CDR1 MNHEY, CDR2 SVGEGT. The CDR3 sequence is 13 residues long. Here the CDR3 reads CASSSVDVNTQYF. DNA of the CDR3: TGTGCCAGCAGTTCAGTCGATGTTAATACGCAGTATTTT.

The table lists this clonotype with a few counts. This chain connects TRBV10-3 to TRBJ2-5; the match to TRBD2 covers 9 bases. With 3 bases clipped from V and 5 bases from J, the junction kept 7 bases outside the gene matches. The CDR3 length is 15 residues. Germline V gene sequence: CDR1 ENHRY, CDR2 SYGVKD. CDR3 nucleotides: TGTGCCATCAGTGATGGTAGCGGGGGTCGTGAGACCCAGTACTTC. It is translated as CAISDGSGGRETQYF.

About this clonotype itself: Because the CDR3 is missing its conserved closing phenylalanine or tryptophan, this is likely a read error. The chain joins TRBV20-1 to TRBJ2-1; no clear D gene. Trimming cost V 7 bases and J 8 bases, with 9 bases left between them. Germline values: CDR1 DFQATT, CDR2 SNEGSKA (reference sequence). This CDR3 is 10 amino acids long. The CDR3 reads CSGHRDEQFS. The CDR3 region has the DNA TGCAGTGGTCATAGGGATGAGCAGTTCTCC.

A few counts support this clonotype. The rearrangement joins TRBV28 to TRBJ1-3, with 8 positions matching TRBD1. Germline trimming cut 5 bases from V and 4 bases from J; bases unmatched to any gene: 10. This CDR3 region has 16 residues. The germline CDR1 and CDR2 sequences are MDHEN and SYDVKM. CDR3 protein: CASSDPGQGVGNTIYF. CDR3 sequence (DNA): TGTGCCAGCAGTGACCCCGGACAGGGCGTAGGAAACACCATATATTTT.

DNA for the CDR3: TGTGCCAGCAGCTTAGCTGAGGGGGATACGCAGTATTTT. Encoded protein: CASSLAEGDTQYF. J is TRBJ2-3 and V is TRBV7-2; D possibly matches TRBD1 or TRBD2 (5 bases each). Germline values: CDR1 SGHTA, CDR2 FQGNSA. This CDR3 comprises 13 residues. Deletions cut 0 bases from V and 6 bases from J, with 7 bases between. Supplemented by reference TRBV7-2 and TRBJ2-3, the full variable domain reads GAGVSQSPSNKVTEKGKDVELRCDPISGHTALYWYRQSLGQGLEFLIYFQGNSAPDKSGLPSDRFSAERTGGSVSTLTIQRTQQEDSAVYLCASSLAEGDTQYFGPGTRLTVL.

Ten or more counts support this clonotype. The rearrangement links TRBV6-1 to TRBJ2-7, with D tentatively TRBD1 (6 bases). The CDR3 sequence is 13 residues long. In germline, CDR1 is MNHNS, CDR2 SASEGT. Deletions cut 10 bases from V and 5 bases from J, with 18 bases between. The chain's CDR3 is CATRGTQAHEQYV. The CDR3 DNA is TGTGCCACCCGAGGGACACAGGCCCACGAGCAGTACGTC.

The chain uses TRBV2 and TRBJ2-2; TRBD1 might be the D (6 bases). The CDR3 is made up of 14 amino acids. V lost 6 bases and J 6 bases, leaving 14 bases between the germline ends. The germline V gene encodes CDR1 SNHLY and CDR2 FYNNEI. The CDR3 is CASRQQGMAGELFF. CDR3 DNA sequence: TGTGCCAGCAGGCAACAGGGAATGGCCGGGGAGCTGTTTTTT. Full variable domain (remainder filled in from reference TRBV2 and TRBJ2-2): EPEVTQTPSHQVTQMGQEVILRCVPISNHLYFYWYRQILGQKVEFLVSFYNNEISEKSEIFDDQFSVERPDGSNFTLKIRSTKLEDSAMYFCASRQQGMAGELFFGEGSRLTVL.

In this sample, this clonotype turned up a few times. The gene calls are TRBV7-2 and TRBJ2-6; 8 nucleotides line up with TRBD1. The junction had 7 bases not matched to a gene; V was cut back by 4 bases and J by 2 bases. This CDR3 is built from 17 residues. CDR1 and CDR2 from the germline V gene are SGHTA and FQGNSA. This CDR3 is CASSSGQVVAGANVLTF. The CDR3 nucleotides read TGTGCCAGCAGCTCGGGACAGGTGGTAGCTGGGGCCAACGTCCTGACTTTC.

CDR3 sequence: CASSPPGVFTSTDTQYF. The CDR3 bases are TGTGCCAGCAGCCCCCCCGGGGTATTTACTAGCACAGATACGCAGTATTTT. V and J are TRBV27 and TRBJ2-3; D possibly corresponds to TRBD2 (5 bases). Germline V lookup: CDR1 MNHEY, CDR2 SMNVEV (reference sequence). Trimming stripped 6 bases from V and 0 bases from J, with 19 bases between. This CDR3 comprises 17 residues.

This rearrangement joins TRBV29-1 to TRBJ2-3; D unclear. The germline gives CDR1 SQVTM, CDR2 ANQGSEA. The CDR3 runs to 11 residues. In DNA form, the CDR3 reads TGCAGAACAGAGAGCACAGATACGCAGTATTTT. Its protein product is CRTESTDTQYF.

This clonotype was seen many times. The rearrangement uses TRBV20-1 and TRBJ2-1; 8 bases map to TRBD2. Germline V lookup: CDR1 DFQATT, CDR2 SNEGSKA (reference sequence). With V trimmed by 1 base and J by 5 bases, 4 bases remained unmatched. The CDR3 extends over 14 amino acids. Here the CDR3 reads CSARVSGGNNEQFF. CDR3 bases: TGCAGTGCTAGAGTGAGCGGGGGAAACAATGAGCAGTTCTTC.

In its sample, this clonotype was seen a few times. The chain employs TRBV2 and TRBJ2-2; D is possibly TRBD1 (6 bases). The germline V gene has CDR1 SNHLY and CDR2 FYNNEI. This CDR3 contains 13 residues. Trimming took 7 bases from V and 5 from J, leaving 11 bases between them. CDR3 region: CASNRVWTGELFF. In DNA, the CDR3 is TGTGCCAGCAACAGGGTTTGGACCGGGGAGCTGTTTTTT. The variable domain in full, with the rest retrieved from reference TRBV2 and TRBJ2-2, is EPEVTQTPSHQVTQMGQEVILRCVPISNHLYFYWYRQILGQKVEFLVSFYNNEISEKSEIFDDQFSVERPDGSNFTLKIRSTKLEDSAMYFCASNRVWTGELFFGEGSRLTVL.

V and J are TRBV11-2 and TRBJ1-3, with D perhaps matching TRBD1 (6 bases). Germline-derived CDR1 and CDR2 are SGHAT and FQNNGV. The CDR3 is made up of 14 amino acids. Trimming removed 4 bases at V and 3 bases at J, with 10 bases between. The CDR3 coding sequence is TGTGCCAGCAGCTCTATGGACAGTGGAAACACCATATATTTT. Its protein is CASSSMDSGNTIYF.

This clonotype was seen only a few times. The chain employs TRBV5-8 and TRBJ2-1, with unresolved D. Germline V gene data show CDR1 as SGHTS and CDR2 as YDEGEE. With 7 bases removed from V and 12 bases from J, the gap between germline ends came to 5 bases. This CDR3 has 8 residues. The CDR3 reads CASRRQFF. The CDR3, as DNA: TGTGCCAGCCGGAGGCAGTTCTTC.

This clonotype was detected ten times or more. This rearrangement joins TRBV27 to TRBJ2-7; TRBD2 aligns across 10 bases. The CDR3 is made up of 14 amino acids. Trimming cost V 8 bases and J 1 base; bases outside gene matches: 5. Germline V gene sequence: CDR1 MNHEY, CDR2 SMNVEV (reference sequence). Here the CDR3 reads CASRASGSSYEQYV. CDR3 sequence (DNA): TGTGCCAGCCGCGCTAGCGGGAGTTCCTACGAGCAGTACGTC.

This chain joins TRBV20-1 and TRBJ2-5; TRBD1 aligns across 7 bases. Trimming cost V 3 bases and J 5 bases; bases outside gene matches: 6. Germline values: CDR1 DFQATT, CDR2 SNEGSKA (reference sequence). The CDR3 contains 13 residues. The DNA for the CDR3 is TGCAGTGCTAGGATAGCCAGGGGGGAGACCCAGTACTTC. Its protein is CSARIARGETQYF.